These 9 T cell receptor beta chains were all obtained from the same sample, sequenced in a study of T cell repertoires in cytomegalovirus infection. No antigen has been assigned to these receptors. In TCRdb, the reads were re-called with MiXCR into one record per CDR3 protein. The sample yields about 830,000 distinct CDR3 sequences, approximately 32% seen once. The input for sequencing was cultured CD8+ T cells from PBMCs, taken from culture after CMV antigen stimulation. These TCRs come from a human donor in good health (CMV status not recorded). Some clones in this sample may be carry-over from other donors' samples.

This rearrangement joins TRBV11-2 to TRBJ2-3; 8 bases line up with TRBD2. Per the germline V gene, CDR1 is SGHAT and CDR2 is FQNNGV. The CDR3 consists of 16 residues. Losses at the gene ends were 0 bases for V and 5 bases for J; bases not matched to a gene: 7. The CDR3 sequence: CASSLDSGGAVDTQYF. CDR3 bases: TGTGCCAGCAGCTTAGATTCCGGGGGGGCCGTAGATACGCAGTATTTT.

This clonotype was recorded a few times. Here the CDR3 reads CAISESLGQPQHF. In DNA, the CDR3 is TGTGCCATCAGTGAGTCGCTTGGGCAGCCCCAGCATTTT. The chain recombines TRBV10-3 with TRBJ1-5; unclear D gene. The CDR3 has 13 amino acids. The V end lost 0 bases, the J end lost 7 bases, and 7 bases lay between the germline ends. Germline CDR1 reads ENHRY; CDR2 reads SYGVKD.

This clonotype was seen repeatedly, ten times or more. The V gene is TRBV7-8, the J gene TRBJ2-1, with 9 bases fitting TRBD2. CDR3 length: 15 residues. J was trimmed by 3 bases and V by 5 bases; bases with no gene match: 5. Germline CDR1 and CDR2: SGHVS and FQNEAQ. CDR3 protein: CASSPAAGGYNEQFF. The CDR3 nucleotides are TGTGCCAGCAGCCCAGCAGCGGGGGGCTACAATGAGCAGTTCTTC.

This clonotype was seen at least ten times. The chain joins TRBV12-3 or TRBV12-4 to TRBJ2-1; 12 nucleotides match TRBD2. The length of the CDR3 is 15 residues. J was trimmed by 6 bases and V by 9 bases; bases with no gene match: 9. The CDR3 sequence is CASIELAGGPNEQFF. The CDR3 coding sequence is TGTGCCAGTATAGAACTAGCGGGGGGCCCCAATGAGCAGTTCTTC.

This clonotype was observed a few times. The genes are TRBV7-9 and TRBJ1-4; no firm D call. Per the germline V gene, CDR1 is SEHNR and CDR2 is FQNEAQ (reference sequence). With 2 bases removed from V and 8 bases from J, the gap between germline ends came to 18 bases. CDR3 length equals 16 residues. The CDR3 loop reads CASSLNSDGPSEKLFF. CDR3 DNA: TGTGCCAGCAGCTTAAACTCGGACGGACCGTCCGAAAAACTGTTTTTT.

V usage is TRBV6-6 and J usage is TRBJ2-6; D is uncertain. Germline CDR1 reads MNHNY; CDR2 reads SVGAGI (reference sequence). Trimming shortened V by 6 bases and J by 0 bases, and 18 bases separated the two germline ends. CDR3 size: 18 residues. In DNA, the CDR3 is TGTGCCAGCAGCCAAAATGCACTTCTGAGCTCTGGGGCCAACGTCCTGACTTTC. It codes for CASSQNALLSSGANVLTF.

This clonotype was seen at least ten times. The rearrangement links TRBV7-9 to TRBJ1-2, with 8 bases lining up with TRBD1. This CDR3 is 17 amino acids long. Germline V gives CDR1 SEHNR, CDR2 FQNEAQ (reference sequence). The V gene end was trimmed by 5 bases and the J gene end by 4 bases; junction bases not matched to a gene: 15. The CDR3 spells CASSPISDRGLPYGYTF. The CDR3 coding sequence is TGTGCCAGCAGCCCCATCTCAGACAGGGGCCTTCCCTATGGCTACACCTTC.

CDR3 loop: CASSTTSGGVDEQYF. As DNA, the CDR3 is TGTGCCAGTAGTACCACTAGCGGGGGAGTCGACGAGCAGTACTTC. V usage is TRBV19 and J usage is TRBJ2-7; 11 bases are a match to TRBD2. The V gene's germline CDR1 is LNHDA and CDR2 SQIVND (reference sequence). The CDR3 has 15 amino acids. V lost 4 bases to trimming and J lost 5 bases; unmatched junction nucleotides: 7.

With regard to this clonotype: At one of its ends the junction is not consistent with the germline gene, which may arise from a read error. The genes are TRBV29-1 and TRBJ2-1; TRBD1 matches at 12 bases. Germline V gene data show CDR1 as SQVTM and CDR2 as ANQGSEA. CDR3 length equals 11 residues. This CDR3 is CNVEEGTGGFF. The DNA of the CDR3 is TGCAACGTTGAAGAGGGGACAGGGGGCTTCTTC.